This TCR beta chain came from a study of monozygotic twins with inflammatory bowel disease. Findings and limits, study-wide: Among IBD patients, fewer clonotypes were shared with others than among healthy twins, especially with disease activity.

Two nested PCRs, of about 16 and 10 cycles, processed TCRalpha and TCRbeta cDNA. Following a re-call of the 5' RACE reads, TCRdb has one entry per CDR3 protein and lacks DNA. The sample holds approximately 160,000 distinct CDR3 sequences. Turning to this clonotype: Its antigen is not identified.

Looked up from germline, CDR1 is SGHDN and CDR2 is FVKESK. The CDR3 length is 14 residues. Per donor, approximately 2.6 ml of blood was collected and frozen. With no T cell sorting beforehand, total RNA was isolated from whole blood. The sequencing input was blood. The clonotype comes from a human donor with ulcerative colitis or Crohn's disease, or a healthy co-twin of an affected twin (not recorded which). The J gene is TRBJ2-6, the V gene TRBV14. CDR3 sequence: CASSYISGANVLTF.